The 20 T cell receptor beta chains in this list originate from one sample, sequenced in a study of cytomegalovirus exposure and HLA in healthy donors. The primer mix had 60 Vbeta and 13 Jbeta primers. Clones were sequenced by immunoSEQ multiplex PCR, and TCRdb holds only the in-frame ones, with some missing. The top ten hold around 7.8% of the sample, which has under 150,000 clones, 82% seen once. The sequencing sample was made of PBMCs. These receptors were collected from a woman between 50 and 59 years old in good health and CMV-seropositive.

The chain uses TRBV5-8 and TRBJ2-3, with 11 bases that match TRBD2. The CDR3 length is 17 residues. The germline V gene encodes CDR1 SGHTS and CDR2 YDEGEE. J lost 3 bases, V lost 4 bases, and 10 bases had no gene match. The CDR3 region has the DNA TGTGCCAGCAGCCCGGGGACTAGCGGCTATGTAACAGATACGCAGTATTTT. It is translated as CASSPGTSGYVTDTQYF.

The count of this clone is one. The chain joins TRBV7-8 to TRBJ2-1; 7 bases are shared with TRBD2. Looked up from germline, CDR1 is SGHVS and CDR2 is FQNEAQ. CDR3 length equals 15 residues. J lost 9 bases, V lost 2 bases, and 10 bases had no gene match. Here the CDR3 DNA reads TGTGCCAGCAGCTTACGAAGGCGGGAGATCAGTGAGCAGTTCTTC. Translation gives CASSLRRREISEQFF.

This clone was found once. This sequence joins TRBV19 and TRBJ2-1; TRBD1 agrees at 7 bases. The ends lost 6 bases at V and 4 bases at J; junction bases unmatched: 3. CDR3 length: 13 residues. CDR1 is LNHDA and CDR2 is SQIVND in the germline V gene (reference sequence). The CDR3 bases are TGTGCCAGTAGGGGGACAGAATACAATGAGCAGTTCTTC. Translating it yields CASRGTEYNEQFF.

The rearrangement joins TRBV15 to TRBJ1-4; TRBD1 might be the D (5 bases). V was shortened by 5 bases and J by 0 bases, with 22 bases between the two germline ends. The CDR3 extends over 19 amino acids. Germline assignment: CDR1 LNHNV and CDR2 YYDKDF (reference sequence). CDR3 sequence: CATSGRGGWNGTTNEKLFF. CDR3 in DNA: TGTGCCACCAGCGGCCGGGGGGGGTGGAATGGTACAACTAATGAAAAACTGTTTTTT.

The rearrangement uses TRBV7-3 and TRBJ2-2, with a tentative D call TRBD1 (6 bases). This CDR3 region has 11 residues. The germline V gene encodes CDR1 SGHTA and CDR2 FQGTGA. V was clipped by 5 bases and J by 8 bases, with 6 bases between them. The CDR3 DNA reads as TGTGCCAGCAGCACAGGGGGGGAGCTGTTTTTT. This codes for CASSTGGELFF.

The gene calls are TRBV5-1 and TRBJ2-7; D ambiguous. CDR1 is SGHRS and CDR2 is YFSETQ in the germline V gene. V was cut by 4 bases and J by 3 bases, with 11 bases left in between. The CDR3 consists of 13 residues. The DNA of the CDR3 is TGCGCCAGCAGCCATGACCCGGGCTACGAGCAGTACTTC. Its translation is CASSHDPGYEQYF.

The chain combines TRBV7-9 with TRBJ2-4, with D possibly matching TRBD1 (6 bases). This CDR3 spans 17 amino acids. Germline assignment: CDR1 SEHNR and CDR2 FQNEAQ (reference sequence). V was trimmed by 4 bases and J by 0 bases, leaving 16 bases between them. This CDR3 is CASSSYRDQVAKNIQYF. In nucleotides, the CDR3 is TGTGCCAGCAGCTCGTACAGGGACCAAGTAGCCAAAAACATTCAGTACTTC.

The chain carries TRBV2 and TRBJ1-1; no clear D. The CDR3 runs 14 residues. Germline CDR1 SNHLY, CDR2 FYNNEI. The ends were cut back, 6 bases at V and 7 bases at J, with 18 bases in the middle. The CDR3 loop reads CASSGNDLWGEAFF. CDR3 bases: TGTGCCAGCAGCGGGAATGACCTCTGGGGTGAAGCTTTCTTT.

The chain carries TRBV19 and TRBJ1-4, with 7 nucleotides matching TRBD1. This CDR3 contains 14 residues. V gave up 9 bases and J gave up 2 bases; unmatched junction bases: 6. Germline-derived CDR1 and CDR2 are LNHDA and SQIVND (reference sequence). The CDR3 DNA follows: TGTGCCAGCCTTGGCAGGGGGACTAATGAAAAACTGTTTTTT. It encodes CASLGRGTNEKLFF.

The gene calls are TRBV7-3 and TRBJ2-1; 9 bases fit TRBD1. V lost 5 bases and J lost 9; bases outside the gene matches: 5. This CDR3 comprises 13 residues. Germline CDR1 reads SGHTA; CDR2 reads FQGTGA. CDR3 protein: CASSPRDRAEQFF. In DNA form, the CDR3 reads TGTGCCAGCAGCCCCCGGGACAGGGCTGAGCAGTTCTTC.

This chain links TRBV5-1 with TRBJ2-5; 7 bases fit TRBD2. The CDR3 loop spans 15 amino acids. The V gene's germline CDR1 is SGHRS and CDR2 YFSETQ. The V and J ends lost 2 bases and 2 bases, in that order; junction bases with no gene match: 6. The CDR3 loop reads CASSLEVAGQETQYF. The CDR3 bases are TGCGCCAGCAGCTTAGAAGTAGCGGGTCAAGAGACCCAGTACTTC.

This chain connects TRBV19 to TRBJ2-1, with 8 bases fitting TRBD1. The CDR3 is 14 amino acids. Per the germline V gene, CDR1 is LNHDA and CDR2 is SQIVND (reference sequence). Trimming removed 10 bases from V and 3 bases from J; junction bases left unmatched: 8. CDR3 protein: CATRKGQDYNEQFF. CDR3 DNA: TGTGCCACCCGTAAGGGACAGGACTACAATGAGCAGTTCTTC.

The gene calls are TRBV29-1 and TRBJ1-1; D is perhaps TRBD1 (5 bases). Germline lookup yields CDR1 SQVTM and CDR2 ANQGSEA. The CDR3 covers 13 residues. V gave up 3 bases and J gave up 6 bases, with 14 bases separating them. CDR3 region: CSVEGRANAEAFF. CDR3 sequence (DNA): TGCAGCGTTGAGGGCAGGGCCAACGCTGAAGCTTTCTTT.

CDR3 sequence: CASSTRVRQPQHF. CDR3 coding DNA: TGTGCCAGCAGCACCAGGGTTAGGCAGCCCCAGCATTTT. The chain has TRBV6-1 and TRBJ1-5, with D tentatively TRBD1 (5 bases). CDR1 and CDR2 from the germline V gene are MNHNS and SASEGT. V was cut by 6 bases and J by 7 bases, with 13 bases left in between. CDR3 length equals 13 residues.

This clone was found once. The V and J genes are TRBV7-9 and TRBJ2-3; D perhaps matches TRBD2 (5 bases). The V end lost 4 bases, the J end lost 5 bases, and 10 bases lay between the germline ends. The CDR3 spans 13 residues. The germline CDR1 and CDR2 sequences are SEHNR and FQNEAQ (reference sequence). CDR3 protein: CASSWSEGDTQYF. For the CDR3, the DNA is TGTGCCAGCAGCTGGTCAGAGGGAGATACGCAGTATTTT.

This chain uses TRBV28 with TRBJ2-1, with 7 bases identical to TRBD2. The CDR3 is 16 amino acids. CDR1 and CDR2 from the germline V gene are MDHEN and SYDVKM. Trimming removed 2 bases from V and 5 bases from J; junction bases left unmatched: 9. DNA of the CDR3: TGTGCCAGCAGTTTAAGGGCTTGGGAGGGGAACAATGAGCAGTTCTTC. As protein: CASSLRAWEGNNEQFF.

The rearrangement joins TRBV27 to TRBJ1-5; a weak D match, TRBD1 (5 bases). Trimming left V 3 bases short and J 5 bases short, with 11 bases between. The V gene's germline CDR1 is MNHEY and CDR2 SMNVEV (reference sequence). The CDR3 contains 14 residues. The DNA of the CDR3 is TGTGCCAGCAGTTTTGGGCAGGGCGATCAGCCCCAGCATTTT. Amino acids: CASSFGQGDQPQHF.

The chain combines TRBV6-5 with TRBJ2-3; D uncertain. V was shortened by 10 bases and J by 1 base, with 15 bases between the two germline ends. The germline V gene encodes CDR1 MNHEY and CDR2 SVGAGI. The CDR3 is 14 residues long. This CDR3 is CATAPTGGTDTQYF. CDR3 bases: TGTGCCACTGCCCCCACCGGTGGCACAGATACGCAGTATTTT.

As to this clone: The sample carries other DNA sequences with the same CDR3. The chain uses TRBV6-5 and TRBJ1-2; TRBD1 matches at 9 bases. Germline trimming cut 4 bases from V and 6 bases from J; bases unmatched to any gene: 3. Germline CDR1 reads MNHEY; CDR2 reads SVGAGI. There are 13 residues in the CDR3. CDR3 nucleotide sequence: TGTGCCAGCAGTTGGACAGGGGAAAATGGCTACACCTTC. Translating it yields CASSWTGENGYTF.

This sequence joins TRBV4-1 and TRBJ1-2, with 8 bases matching TRBD1. Germline assignment: CDR1 MGHRA and CDR2 YSYEKL. The CDR3 is 16 residues long. J gave up 5 bases and V 4 bases, and 12 bases lay outside the gene matches. CDR3 region: CASSLPQGQGLYGYTF. DNA for the CDR3: TGCGCCAGCAGCCTACCCCAAGGACAGGGACTTTATGGCTACACCTTC.